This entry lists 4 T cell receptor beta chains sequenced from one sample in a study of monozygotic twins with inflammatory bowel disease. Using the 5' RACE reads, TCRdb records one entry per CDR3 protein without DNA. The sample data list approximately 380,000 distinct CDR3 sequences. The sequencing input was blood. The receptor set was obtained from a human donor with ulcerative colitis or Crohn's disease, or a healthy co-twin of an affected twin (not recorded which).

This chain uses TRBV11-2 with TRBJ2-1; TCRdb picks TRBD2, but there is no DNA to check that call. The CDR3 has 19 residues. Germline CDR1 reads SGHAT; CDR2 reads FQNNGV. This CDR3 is CASSLKGLAGGPSYNEQFF.

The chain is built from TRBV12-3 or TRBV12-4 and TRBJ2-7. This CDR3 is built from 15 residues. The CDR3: CASSFRQVGPYEQYF.

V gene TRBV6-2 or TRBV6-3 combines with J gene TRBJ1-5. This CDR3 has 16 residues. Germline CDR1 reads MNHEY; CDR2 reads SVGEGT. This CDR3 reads CASSYRPGPDNQPQHF.

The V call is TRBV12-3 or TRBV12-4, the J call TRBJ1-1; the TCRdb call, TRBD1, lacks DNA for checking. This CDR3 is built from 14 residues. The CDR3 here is CASDPMTGNTEAFF.